This TCR beta chain was captured by sequencing in a study of T cell clusters in autoimmune cytopenias. TRB was amplified by touch-down multiplex PCR, primer pools A and B combined. TCRdb re-analyzed the multiplex PCR reads; it lists each CDR3 protein once, without DNA. The sample totals 4,000 or so distinct CDR3 sequences. From germline, CDR1 is MNHNS and CDR2 SASEGT. The CDR3 consists of 13 residues. TRB was amplified from roughly 250 ng of peripheral blood genomic DNA per sample. Overall study findings and caveats: Primary autoimmune cytopenia patients seemingly lacked the physiological T cell clusters found in healthy donors.

On this clonotype itself: Its antigen is still unknown.

The receptor was derived from a human donor with an autoimmune cytopenia or autoimmune hepatitis (not recorded which). The sequenced material came from peripheral blood. J is TRBJ2-7 and V is TRBV6-1. CDR3: CASSEDGTYEQYF.